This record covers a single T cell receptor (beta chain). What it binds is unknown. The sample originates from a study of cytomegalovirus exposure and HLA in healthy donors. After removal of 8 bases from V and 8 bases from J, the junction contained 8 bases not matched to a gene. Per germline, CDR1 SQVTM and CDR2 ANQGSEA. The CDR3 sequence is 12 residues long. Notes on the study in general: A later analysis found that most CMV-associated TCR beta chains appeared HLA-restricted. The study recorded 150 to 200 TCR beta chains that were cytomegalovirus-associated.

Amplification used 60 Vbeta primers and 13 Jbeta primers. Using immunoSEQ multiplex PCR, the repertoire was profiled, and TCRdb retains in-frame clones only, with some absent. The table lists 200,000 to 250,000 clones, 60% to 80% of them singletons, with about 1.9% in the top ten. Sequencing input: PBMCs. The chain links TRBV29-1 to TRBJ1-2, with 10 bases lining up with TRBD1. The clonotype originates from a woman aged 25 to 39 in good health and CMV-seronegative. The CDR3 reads CSLGDRGNGYTF. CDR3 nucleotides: TGCAGCCTGGGGGACAGGGGTAACGGCTACACCTTC.